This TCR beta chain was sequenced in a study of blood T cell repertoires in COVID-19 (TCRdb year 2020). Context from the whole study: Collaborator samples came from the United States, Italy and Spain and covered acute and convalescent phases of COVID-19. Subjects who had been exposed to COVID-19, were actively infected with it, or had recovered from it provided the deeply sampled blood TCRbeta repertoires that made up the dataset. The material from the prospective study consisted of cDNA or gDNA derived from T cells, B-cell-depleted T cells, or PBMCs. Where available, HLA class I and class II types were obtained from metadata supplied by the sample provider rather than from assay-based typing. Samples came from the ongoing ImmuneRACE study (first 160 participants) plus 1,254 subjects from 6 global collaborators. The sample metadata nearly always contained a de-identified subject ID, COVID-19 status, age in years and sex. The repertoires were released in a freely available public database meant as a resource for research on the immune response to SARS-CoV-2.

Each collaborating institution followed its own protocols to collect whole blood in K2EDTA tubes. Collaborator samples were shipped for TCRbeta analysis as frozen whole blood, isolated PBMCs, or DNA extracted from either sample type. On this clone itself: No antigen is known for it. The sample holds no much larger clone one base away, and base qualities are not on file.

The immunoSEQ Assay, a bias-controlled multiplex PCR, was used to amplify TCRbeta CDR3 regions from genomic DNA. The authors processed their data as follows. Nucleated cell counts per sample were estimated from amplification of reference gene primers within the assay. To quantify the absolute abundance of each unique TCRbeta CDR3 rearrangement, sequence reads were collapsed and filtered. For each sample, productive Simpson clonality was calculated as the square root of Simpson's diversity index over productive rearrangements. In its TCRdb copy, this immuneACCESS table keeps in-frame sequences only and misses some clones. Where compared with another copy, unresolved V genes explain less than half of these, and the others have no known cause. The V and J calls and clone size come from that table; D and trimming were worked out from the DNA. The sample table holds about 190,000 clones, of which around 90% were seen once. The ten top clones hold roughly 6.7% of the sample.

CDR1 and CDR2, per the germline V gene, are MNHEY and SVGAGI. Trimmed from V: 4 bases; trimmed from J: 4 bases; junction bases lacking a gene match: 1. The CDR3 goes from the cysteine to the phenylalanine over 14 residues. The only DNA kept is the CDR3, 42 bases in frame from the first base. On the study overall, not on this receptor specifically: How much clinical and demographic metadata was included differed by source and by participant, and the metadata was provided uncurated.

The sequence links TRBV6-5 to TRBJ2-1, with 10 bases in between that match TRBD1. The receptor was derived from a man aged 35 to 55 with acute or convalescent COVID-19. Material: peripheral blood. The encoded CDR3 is CASSLDRGYNEQFF. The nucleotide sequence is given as TGTGCCAGCAGTTTGGACAGGGGGTACAATGAGCAGTTCTTC.